This T cell receptor beta chain derives from a study of blood T cell repertoires in COVID-19. Study context: Samples came from the United States, Italy and Spain, spanning acute and convalescent COVID-19. The cDNA or gDNA used as material had been derived from T cells, B-cell-depleted T cells, or PBMCs.

The length of the CDR3 is 13 residues. V lost 6 bases and J lost 9; bases outside the gene matches: 3. Germline assignment: CDR1 MNHEY and CDR2 SVGAGI. As originally analysed: Reference gene primer amplification yielded estimated nucleated cell counts. Assay used: immunoSEQ multiplex PCR; TCRdb lists only in-frame clones, some missing. V and J calls and clone size are copied from that table; D and trimming were computed from the DNA. Among some 45,000 clones listed, about 85% were seen once. The chain couples TRBV6-5 to TRBJ2-1, with 12 bases aligning to TRBD2. This TCR was sampled from a woman older than 75 with acute or convalescent COVID-19. The source material was peripheral blood. The CDR3: CASSRLAGVEQFF. CDR3 nucleotides: TGTGCCAGCAGCAGACTAGCGGGAGTTGAGCAGTTCTTC.